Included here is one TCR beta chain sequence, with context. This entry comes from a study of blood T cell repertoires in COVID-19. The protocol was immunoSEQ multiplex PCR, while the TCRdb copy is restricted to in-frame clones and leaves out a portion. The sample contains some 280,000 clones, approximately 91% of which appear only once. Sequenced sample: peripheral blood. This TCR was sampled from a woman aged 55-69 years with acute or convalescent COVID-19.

Written as DNA, the CDR3 is TGTGCCAGCAGCCATGGGAGGGGGTGGCAGCAGAACACTGAAGCTTTCTTT. This gives the protein CASSHGRGWQQNTEAFF. This rearrangement joins TRBV14 to TRBJ1-1, with D tentatively TRBD1 (6 bases). Deletions cut 3 bases from V and 1 base from J, with 18 bases between. CDR1 SGHDN and CDR2 FVKESK come from the germline V gene. The CDR3 contains 17 residues.